These 29 T cell receptor beta chains were sequenced from one sample in a study of T cell changes during pregnancy in multiple sclerosis. Profiled with immunoSEQ multiplex PCR; TCRdb holds only in-frame clones, not every one. Of 91,000 or so clones detected, over 85% appear once; the ten largest clones hold about 0.98%. The sample was peripheral blood, taken after pregnancy. Receptors were obtained from a female donor with multiple sclerosis, enrolled in a pregnancy study.

This chain joins TRBV5-1 and TRBJ2-3; 9 bases map to TRBD1. V dropped 0 bases and J dropped 1; count of bases not matched to a gene: 3. Germline V gives CDR1 SGHRS, CDR2 YFSETQ. There are 16 residues in the CDR3. The CDR3 sequence is CASSLVTGGRTDTQYF. CDR3 in DNA: TGCGCCAGCAGCTTGGTTACAGGGGGCCGCACAGATACGCAGTATTTT.

The chain carries TRBV5-1 and TRBJ2-7, with 11 bases lining up with TRBD1. This CDR3 has 13 residues. CDR1 and CDR2 (germline): SGHRS, YFSETQ. After removal of 8 bases from V and 0 bases from J, the junction contained 1 base not matched to a gene. The CDR3 DNA follows: TGCGCCAGTGGGACAGGGGGCTCCTACGAGCAGTACTTC. Translation gives CASGTGGSYEQYF.

J is TRBJ1-1 and V is TRBV1. TRBV1 is a listed pseudogene. The CDR3 covers 14 residues. CDR3 sequence reads: CTSSNGRIYCEAFF. The CDR3 DNA reads as TGCACCAGCAGTAATGGGAGGATTTACTGCGAAGCTTTCTTT.

This chain connects TRBV11-2 to TRBJ2-7; 8 nucleotides agree with TRBD1. Germline-derived CDR1 and CDR2 are SGHAT and FQNNGV. V was clipped by 0 bases and J by 2 bases; unmatched bases: 3. The CDR3 is made up of 15 amino acids. As DNA, the CDR3 is TGTGCCAGCAGCTTAGAACAGGGGGTCACCTACGAGCAGTACTTC. Its translation: CASSLEQGVTYEQYF. The whole variable domain, filled in from reference TRBV11-2 and TRBJ2-7, reads EAGVAQSPRYKIIEKRQSVAFWCNPISGHATLYWYQQILGQGPKLLIQFQNNGVVDDSQLPKDRFSAERLKGVDSTLKIQPAKLEDSAVYLCASSLEQGVTYEQYFGPGTRLTVT.

The chain employs TRBV19 and TRBJ2-7; 10 positions agree with TRBD2. V lost 3 bases, J lost 5 bases, and 4 bases stayed unmatched. The germline CDR1 and CDR2 sequences are LNHDA and SQIVND (reference sequence). CDR3 length: 14 amino acids. Written as DNA, the CDR3 is TGTGCCAGTAGTATCCCGGGACTAGCGAACGAGCAGTACTTC. Translation: CASSIPGLANEQYF.

The chain uses TRBV28 and TRBJ2-7, with D possibly matching TRBD1 (6 bases). The CDR3 contains 15 residues. The V end was cut by 1 base, the J end by 6 bases, with 16 bases between. Germline CDR1 is MDHEN and CDR2 is SYDVKM. CDR3 sequence reads: CASSLSGQPASEQYF. CDR3 nucleotides: TGTGCCAGCAGTTTATCAGGACAGCCTGCTTCCGAGCAGTACTTC.

The chain carries TRBV4-3 and TRBJ1-2; 7 bases are a match to TRBD1. Germline V CDR1 and CDR2: LGHNA, YSLEER. The V and J ends lost 3 bases and 2 bases, in that order; junction bases with no gene match: 12. The CDR3 spans 17 residues. This chain's CDR3 is CASSQAKDRVGNYGYTF. CDR3 sequence (DNA): TGCGCCAGCAGCCAGGCGAAAGACAGGGTTGGAAACTATGGCTACACCTTC.

The V gene is TRBV2, the J gene TRBJ1-1; no definite D call. The V gene's germline CDR1 is SNHLY and CDR2 FYNNEI. The CDR3 loop spans 14 amino acids. Trimming took 0 bases from V and 5 from J, leaving 10 bases between them. The CDR3 region has the DNA TGTGCCAGCAGTGAAGCCCGGGGTCTGACTGAAGCTTTCTTT. This sequence encodes CASSEARGLTEAFF.

This clone was recorded a few times. The chain combines TRBV19 with TRBJ1-2; D call uncertain. The CDR3 length is 12 residues. V was pared by 4 bases and J by 7 bases, with 10 bases between. Germline V gene sequence: CDR1 LNHDA, CDR2 SQIVND (reference sequence). This CDR3 reads CASSTDISGYTF. DNA for the CDR3: TGTGCCAGTAGTACCGACATTTCTGGCTACACCTTC.

The chain carries TRBV5-1 and TRBJ2-5; 9 bases are a match to TRBD2. The CDR3 sequence is 15 residues long. Germline-derived CDR1 and CDR2 are SGHRS and YFSETQ. V shed 2 bases and J 8 bases; nucleotides not matched to a gene: 10. The CDR3 spells CASSFRTSAEGTQYF. In DNA, the CDR3 is TGCGCCAGCAGCTTTAGGACTAGCGCGGAAGGCACCCAGTACTTC.

This chain links TRBV28 with TRBJ1-5, with D possibly matching TRBD1 (6 bases). V lost 2 bases and J 3 bases, leaving 14 bases between the germline ends. The CDR3 sequence is 16 residues long. CDR1 is MDHEN, CDR2 SYDVKM, per germline. DNA of the CDR3: TGTGCCAGCAGTTTAAGGGGGATATCGTACAATCAGCCCCAGCATTTT. It yields the protein CASSLRGISYNQPQHF.

The chain recombines TRBV5-4 with TRBJ2-2, with 10 bases aligning to TRBD1. V lost 4 bases and J lost 2; bases outside the gene matches: 17. Germline CDR1 is SGHNT and CDR2 is YYREEE (reference sequence). This CDR3 has 20 amino acids. For the CDR3, the DNA is TGTGCCAGCAGCCACCCTTGGTGGGGACAGGGGCTACTTAACACCGGGGAGCTGTTTTTT. This gives the protein CASSHPWWGQGLLNTGELFF.

The sample holds one count of this clone. The V and J genes are TRBV7-2 and TRBJ2-5; 7 bases are a match to TRBD1. The CDR3 sequence is 15 residues long. The germline gives CDR1 SGHTA, CDR2 FQGNSA. With 4 bases clipped from V and 3 bases from J, the junction kept 8 bases outside the gene matches. In DNA, the CDR3 is TGTGCCAGCAGCTCATCCATCGACAGGGAAGAGACCCAGTACTTC. Its protein product is CASSSSIDREETQYF.

The rearrangement joins TRBV19 to TRBJ2-1; 8 bases agree with TRBD2. The germline V gene has CDR1 LNHDA and CDR2 SQIVND (reference sequence). Trimming took 3 bases from V and 8 from J; bases not matched to a gene: 15. The CDR3 consists of 17 residues. For the CDR3, the DNA is TGTGCCAGTAGTATGGGGGTGGCCGGGACTAGTAGGGATGAGCAGTTCTTC. Protein sequence: CASSMGVAGTSRDEQFF.

The count of this clone is one. The chain links TRBV9 to TRBJ2-1, with 8 bases identical to TRBD2. The V and J ends lost 4 bases and 4 bases, in that order; junction bases with no gene match: 10. The CDR3 sequence is 16 residues long. Germline V gene lookup returns CDR1 SGDLS and CDR2 YYNGEE. CDR3 sequence reads: CASSLSGGRYYNEQFF. Here the CDR3 DNA reads TGTGCCAGCAGCCTCTCTGGCGGGAGGTATTACAATGAGCAGTTCTTC.

The rearrangement links TRBV30 to TRBJ1-5, with D perhaps matching TRBD1 (5 bases). Germline V gives CDR1 GTSNPN, CDR2 SVGIG (reference sequence). Trimming removed 5 bases at V and 0 bases at J, with 8 bases between. CDR3 length: 13 residues. CDR3 in amino acids: CAWQDSSNQPQHF. In nucleotides, the CDR3 is TGTGCCTGGCAAGACAGTAGCAATCAGCCCCAGCATTTT.

For the CDR3, the DNA is TGCGCCAGCAGCCCGGGACAGGCGGCCTACGAGCAGTACTTC. It is translated as CASSPGQAAYEQYF. V and J are TRBV5-1 and TRBJ2-7, with 8 nucleotides matching TRBD1. Germline V gene lookup returns CDR1 SGHRS and CDR2 YFSETQ. J gave up 2 bases and V 4 bases, and 5 bases lay outside the gene matches. The CDR3 is 14 residues long. Combining the CDR3 with reference TRBV5-1 and TRBJ2-7 gives the whole variable domain KAGVTQTPRYLIKTRGQQVTLSCSPISGHRSVSWYQQTPGQGLQFLFEYFSETQRNKGNFPGRFSGRQFSNSRSEMNVSTLELGDSALYLCASSPGQAAYEQYFGPGTRLTVT.

This chain links TRBV29-1 with TRBJ2-3; the match to TRBD2 covers 7 bases. J was trimmed by 4 bases and V by 6 bases; bases with no gene match: 4. Germline loops: CDR1 SQVTM, CDR2 ANQGSEA. The CDR3 is 12 amino acids. The CDR3 DNA is TGCAGCGTCGGCGGGAGCGCAGATACGCAGTATTTT. Residues: CSVGGSADTQYF.

The chain is built from TRBV27 and TRBJ2-7; D might be TRBD1 (6 bases). V was shortened by 4 bases and J by 6 bases, with 10 bases between the two germline ends. Germline CDR1 and CDR2: MNHEY and SMNVEV (reference sequence). This CDR3 comprises 12 residues. The CDR3: CASSSGTSEQYF. Written as DNA, the CDR3 is TGTGCCAGCAGTTCCGGGACAAGCGAGCAGTACTTC.

This clone was seen a few times. The chain's CDR3 is CASSYGAGAGYTF. The CDR3 bases are TGTGCCAGCAGTTATGGGGCAGGGGCCGGCTACACCTTC. The genes are TRBV6-5 and TRBJ1-2; perhaps TRBD1 as D (6 bases). The CDR3 is made up of 13 amino acids. V dropped 3 bases and J dropped 8 bases, with 13 bases sitting between them. Germline CDR1 reads MNHEY; CDR2 reads SVGAGI.

The rearrangement uses TRBV30 and TRBJ2-2, with a tentative D call TRBD1 (6 bases). Per the germline V gene, CDR1 is GTSNPN and CDR2 is SVGIG (reference sequence). The CDR3 has 15 residues. The V and J ends lost 0 bases and 4 bases respectively, with 12 bases between them. CDR3 residues: CAWSVRGGATGELFF. In DNA form, the CDR3 reads TGTGCCTGGAGTGTACGAGGGGGTGCCACCGGGGAGCTGTTTTTT.

The chain links TRBV15 to TRBJ2-2; 8 positions match TRBD2. The CDR3 runs to 16 residues. CDR1 and CDR2 from the germline V gene are LNHNV and YYDKDF (reference sequence). With 1 base clipped from V and 3 bases from J, the junction kept 4 bases outside the gene matches. CDR3: CATSRVRAGDTGELFF. The CDR3 bases are TGTGCCACCAGCAGAGTGCGAGCGGGAGACACCGGGGAGCTGTTTTTT. Full variable domain (remainder filled in from reference TRBV15 and TRBJ2-2): DAMVIQNPRYQVTQFGKPVTLSCSQTLNHNVMYWYQQKSSQAPKLLFHYYDKDFNNEADTPDNFQSRRPNTSFCFLDIRSPGLGDTAMYLCATSRVRAGDTGELFFGEGSRLTVL.

The chain recombines TRBV28 with TRBJ2-7; 11 nucleotides line up with TRBD1. The trim removed 5 bases at V and 1 base at J, leaving 4 bases unmatched. CDR3 length equals 15 residues. The V gene's germline CDR1 is MDHEN and CDR2 SYDVKM. The CDR3 coding sequence is TGTGCCAGCAGTATCGGGACAGGGGGGTCCTACGAGCAGTACTTC. This encodes CASSIGTGGSYEQYF.

The V and J genes are TRBV5-1 and TRBJ1-1; 9 bases match TRBD1. The CDR3 is made up of 16 amino acids. Trimming removed 3 bases from V and 4 bases from J; junction bases left unmatched: 10. Germline loops: CDR1 SGHRS, CDR2 YFSETQ. CDR3 in amino acids: CASSSGQGVDSTEAFF. CDR3 in DNA: TGCGCCAGCAGCTCGGGACAGGGAGTGGATAGCACTGAAGCTTTCTTT. The full variable domain, in which reference TRBV5-1 and TRBJ1-1 provide the parts outside the CDR3, is KAGVTQTPRYLIKTRGQQVTLSCSPISGHRSVSWYQQTPGQGLQFLFEYFSETQRNKGNFPGRFSGRQFSNSRSEMNVSTLELGDSALYLCASSSGQGVDSTEAFFGQGTRLTVV.

The rearrangement joins TRBV19 to TRBJ2-2; weak D call: TRBD1 (6 bases). The CDR3 sequence is 14 residues long. V shed 10 bases and J shed 1 base, with 13 bases lying between them. Germline CDR1 is LNHDA and CDR2 is SQIVND (reference sequence). This CDR3 reads CATSKTGNTGELFF. CDR3 sequence (DNA): TGTGCCACCTCGAAGACAGGGAACACCGGGGAGCTGTTTTTT.

The V gene is TRBV28, the J gene TRBJ2-7, with 7 bases aligning to TRBD1. The CDR3 sequence is 16 residues long. Germline values: CDR1 MDHEN, CDR2 SYDVKM. Trimming took 6 bases from V and 2 from J; bases not matched to a gene: 13. Here the CDR3 DNA reads TGTGCCAGCAGCGAGACCGGGACAGATAAAACCTACGAGCAGTACTTC. As protein: CASSETGTDKTYEQYF.

This clone has just one count. V is TRBV11-2 and J is TRBJ2-5, with 9 positions matching TRBD2. Germline V gives CDR1 SGHAT, CDR2 FQNNGV. This CDR3 is 14 amino acids long. V gave up 5 bases and J gave up 4 bases; unmatched junction bases: 5. CDR3 in DNA: TGTGCCAGCAGCGCCCTACTAGCGGGAGAGACCCAGTACTTC. Translating it yields CASSALLAGETQYF. Combining the CDR3 with reference TRBV11-2 and TRBJ2-5 gives the whole variable domain EAGVAQSPRYKIIEKRQSVAFWCNPISGHATLYWYQQILGQGPKLLIQFQNNGVVDDSQLPKDRFSAERLKGVDSTLKIQPAKLEDSAVYLCASSALLAGETQYFGPGTRLLVL.

The genes are TRBV30 and TRBJ2-5; 11 bases align to TRBD2. The CDR3 is 17 amino acids. The J segment lost 4 bases and the V segment lost 0 bases, leaving 10 bases of the junction unmatched. Germline CDR1 and CDR2: GTSNPN and SVGIG (reference sequence). The CDR3 here is CAWSVVFSGRARETQYF. CDR3 DNA sequence: TGTGCCTGGAGTGTGGTATTTAGCGGGAGGGCCAGAGAGACCCAGTACTTC.

The rearrangement links TRBV28 to TRBJ2-7; no clear D. Trimming cost V 3 bases and J 5 bases, with 11 bases left between them. Per the germline V gene, CDR1 is MDHEN and CDR2 is SYDVKM. This CDR3 has 13 residues. In nucleotides, the CDR3 is TGTGCCAGCAGTTTGGCAGGTCTTAACGAGCAGTACTTC. Its translation: CASSLAGLNEQYF.